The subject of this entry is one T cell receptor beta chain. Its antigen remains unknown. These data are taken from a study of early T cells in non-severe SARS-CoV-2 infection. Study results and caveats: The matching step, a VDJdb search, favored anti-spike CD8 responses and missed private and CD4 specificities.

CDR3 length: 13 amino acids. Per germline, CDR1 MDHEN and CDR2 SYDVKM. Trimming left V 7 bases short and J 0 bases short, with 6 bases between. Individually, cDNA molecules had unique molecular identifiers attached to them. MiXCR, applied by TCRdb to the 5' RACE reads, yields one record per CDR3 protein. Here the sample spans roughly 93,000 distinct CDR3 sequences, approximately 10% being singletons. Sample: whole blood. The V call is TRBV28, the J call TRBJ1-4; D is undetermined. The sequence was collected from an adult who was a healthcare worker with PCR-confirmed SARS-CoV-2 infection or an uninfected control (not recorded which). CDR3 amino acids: CASKFSTNEKLFF. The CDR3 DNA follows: TGTGCCAGCAAGTTCTCAACTAATGAAAAACTGTTTTTT.